The 13 T cell receptor beta chains below come from one sample, sequenced in a study of T-cell reconstitution after alpha-beta-depleted transplantation in children. Preparing the TCRbeta library involved the use of unique molecular identifiers. TCRdb called the PCR reads again in MiXCR, with one record for every CDR3 protein. There are 70,000 to 95,000 distinct CDR3 sequences in the sample; 9.5% to 15% occur only once, and about 15% lies in the top ten. Sequences were derived from PBMCs from the stem cell graft donor, sampled from the stem cell graft. These receptors all come from a human donor who donated a stem cell graft to a child with inherited bone marrow failure.

This clonotype was seen repeatedly, ten times or more. The chain uses TRBV4-2 and TRBJ1-3, with D uncertain. CDR1 is LGHNA, CDR2 YNFKEQ, per germline. The CDR3 is 14 residues long. Trimming took 1 base from V and 1 from J, leaving 5 bases between them. CDR3 in DNA: TGTGCCAGCAGCCAAGGGATATCTGGAAACACCATATATTTT. Translated, it gives CASSQGISGNTIYF.

This clonotype was observed a few times. The gene calls are TRBV3-1 and TRBJ2-1; maybe TRBD1 (6 bases). The CDR3 covers 12 residues. V was shortened by 0 bases and J by 12 bases, with 9 bases between the two germline ends. Germline CDR1 and CDR2: LGHDT and YNNKEL (reference sequence). The CDR3 protein is CASSQDGGGQFF. The CDR3 DNA sequence: TGTGCCAGCAGCCAAGATGGGGGCGGGCAGTTCTTC.

The V and J genes are TRBV2 and TRBJ1-1; weak D call: TRBD1 (5 bases). The CDR3 has 13 residues. CDR1 and CDR2 (germline): SNHLY, FYNNEI. V lost 7 bases, J lost 1 base, and 10 bases lay in between. In nucleotides, the CDR3 is TGTGCCAGCAATACAGGAGGGAACACTGAAGCTTTCTTT. Translating gives CASNTGGNTEAFF.

This clonotype was seen repeatedly, ten times or more. This chain uses TRBV15 with TRBJ1-4, with a weak D call TRBD1 (5 bases). This CDR3 region has 13 residues. Between the trimmed V and J ends, which lost 8 bases and 7 bases, there was a span of 14 bases. Germline CDR1 LNHNV, CDR2 YYDKDF (reference sequence). The chain's CDR3 is CATSFGGSEKLFF. The CDR3 DNA is TGTGCCACCTCGTTTGGGGGAAGTGAAAAACTGTTTTTT.

This clonotype was detected many times. The V and J genes are TRBV20-1 and TRBJ1-2, with TRBD1 as a possible D gene (6 bases). The germline V gene encodes CDR1 DFQATT and CDR2 SNEGSKA (reference sequence). Trimming pared 1 base from V and 2 bases from J, leaving 11 bases between. The CDR3 contains 14 residues. CDR3 protein: CSARGQDTNYGYTF. CDR3 sequence (DNA): TGCAGTGCTAGAGGACAGGACACCAACTATGGCTACACCTTC.

This clonotype was counted many times. The rearrangement links TRBV7-2 to TRBJ2-7, with TRBD1 matching over 7 bases. With V trimmed by 2 bases and J by 7 bases, 11 bases remained unmatched. Germline V gene lookup returns CDR1 SGHTA and CDR2 FQGNSA. The CDR3 runs 15 residues. In DNA, the CDR3 is TGTGCCAGCAGCTTAATGAGGGGGCGCACTGAAGAGCAGTACTTC. It specifies CASSLMRGRTEEQYF.

This clonotype was seen repeatedly, ten times or more. J is TRBJ1-2 and V is TRBV5-1, with 9 bases fitting TRBD1. Per the germline V gene, CDR1 is SGHRS and CDR2 is YFSETQ. The CDR3 spans 15 residues. J gave up 6 bases and V 3 bases, and 9 bases lay outside the gene matches. The CDR3 DNA sequence: TGCGCCAGCAGCTCTACAGGGGGCTCAACGGATGGCTACACCTTC. It yields the protein CASSSTGGSTDGYTF.

Comment on this clonotype: Relative to the germline gene, one junction end is altered; a read error may explain this. The genes are TRBV29-1 and TRBJ2-5; 7 bases align to TRBD1. CDR3 size: 16 residues. From germline, CDR1 is SQVTM and CDR2 ANQGSEA. This chain's CDR3 is CSVEGGQSSRKETQYF. CDR3 bases: TGCAGCGTCGAAGGGGGACAGTCGTCCCGAAAAGAGACCCAGTACTTC.

The chain joins TRBV27 to TRBJ2-5; tentatively, D is TRBD1 or TRBD2 (6 bases each). The CDR3 spans 13 residues. CDR1 MNHEY and CDR2 SMNVEV come from the germline V gene (reference sequence). The ends were cut back, 5 bases at V and 5 bases at J, with 12 bases in the middle. The CDR3 spells CASSAQGRETQYF. The CDR3 DNA is TGTGCCAGCAGTGCCCAGGGGAGGGAGACCCAGTACTTC.

This clonotype appeared many times. This chain links TRBV5-6 with TRBJ1-1; D ambiguous. The V gene's germline CDR1 is SGHDT and CDR2 YYEEEE. V lost 0 bases and J 7 bases, leaving 10 bases between the germline ends. This CDR3 spans 13 amino acids. CDR3 residues: CASSLARTLEAFF. CDR3 nucleotides: TGTGCCAGCAGCTTGGCTAGGACCCTTGAAGCTTTCTTT.

This clonotype has a count of ten or more. V usage is TRBV7-4 and J usage is TRBJ2-5; D might be TRBD1 or TRBD2, each matching 5 bases. The V gene's germline CDR1 is SGHVT and CDR2 SQSDAQ. The CDR3 is made up of 13 amino acids. Trimming left V 3 bases short and J 5 bases short, with 10 bases between. The CDR3, as DNA: TGTGCCAGCAGCTTCCCGGGGCACGAGACCCAGTACTTC. It is translated as CASSFPGHETQYF. Full variable domain (missing parts from reference TRBV7-4 and TRBJ2-5): GAGVSQSPRYKVAKRGRDVALRCDSISGHVTLYWYRQTLGQGSEVLTYSQSDAQRDKSGRPSGRFSAERPERSVSTLKIQRTEQGDSAVYLCASSFPGHETQYFGPGTRLLVL.

In this sample, this clonotype turned up many times. CDR3 in DNA: TGCAGTGCTAGAGGAGTAACAGGGACTGAAGCTTTCTTT. This sequence encodes CSARGVTGTEAFF. This sequence joins TRBV20-1 and TRBJ1-1; TRBD1 might be the D (6 bases). This CDR3 comprises 13 residues. Trimming removed 1 base at V and 5 bases at J, with 11 bases between. Germline V CDR1 and CDR2: DFQATT, SNEGSKA (reference sequence).

This clonotype came up a few times. The rearrangement links TRBV7-3 to TRBJ2-3; 11 bases agree with TRBD2. The germline gives CDR1 SGHTA, CDR2 FQGTGA. J gave up 6 bases and V 3 bases, and 5 bases lay outside the gene matches. This CDR3 has 15 residues. As DNA, the CDR3 is TGTGCCAGCAGCTTCGATAGCGGGAGGGAGGATACGCAGTATTTT. This sequence encodes CASSFDSGREDTQYF.